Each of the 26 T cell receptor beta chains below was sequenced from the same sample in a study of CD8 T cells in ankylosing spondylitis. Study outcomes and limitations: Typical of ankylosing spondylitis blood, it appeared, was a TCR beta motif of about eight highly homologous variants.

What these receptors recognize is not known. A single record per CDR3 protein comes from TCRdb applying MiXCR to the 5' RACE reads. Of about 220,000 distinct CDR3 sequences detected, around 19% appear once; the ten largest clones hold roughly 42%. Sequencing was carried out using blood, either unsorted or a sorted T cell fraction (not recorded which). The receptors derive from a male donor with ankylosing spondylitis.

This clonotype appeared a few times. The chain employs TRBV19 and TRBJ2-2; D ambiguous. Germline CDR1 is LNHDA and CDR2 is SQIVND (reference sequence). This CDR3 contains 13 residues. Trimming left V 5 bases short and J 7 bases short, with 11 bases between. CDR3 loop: CASSLALGGELFF. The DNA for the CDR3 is TGTGCCAGTAGTTTGGCGTTGGGCGGGGAGCTGTTTTTT.

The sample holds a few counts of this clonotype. For the CDR3, the DNA is TGTGCCACCAGTGATTTGGGACAGGGGTCGAACACCGGGGAGCTGTTTTTT. Protein sequence: CATSDLGQGSNTGELFF. V gene TRBV24-1 combines with J gene TRBJ2-2; 9 bases are a match to TRBD1. Germline assignment: CDR1 KGHDR and CDR2 SFDVKD. The CDR3 contains 17 residues. The trim removed 0 bases at V and 0 bases at J, leaving 1 base unmatched.

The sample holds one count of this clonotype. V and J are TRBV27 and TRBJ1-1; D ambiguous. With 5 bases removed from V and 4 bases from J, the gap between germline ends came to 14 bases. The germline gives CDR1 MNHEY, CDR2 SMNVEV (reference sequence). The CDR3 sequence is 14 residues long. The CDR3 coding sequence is TGTGCCAGCAGTACTTCTAACCCGTTCACTGAAGCTTTCTTT. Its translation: CASSTSNPFTEAFF.

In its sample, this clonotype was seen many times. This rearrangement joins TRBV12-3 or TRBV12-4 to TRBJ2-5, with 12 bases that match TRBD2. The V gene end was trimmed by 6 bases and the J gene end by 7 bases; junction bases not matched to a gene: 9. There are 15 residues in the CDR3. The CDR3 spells CASRGTSGSLVTQYF. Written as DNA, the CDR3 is TGTGCCAGCAGGGGGACTAGCGGGTCCTTGGTGACCCAGTACTTC.

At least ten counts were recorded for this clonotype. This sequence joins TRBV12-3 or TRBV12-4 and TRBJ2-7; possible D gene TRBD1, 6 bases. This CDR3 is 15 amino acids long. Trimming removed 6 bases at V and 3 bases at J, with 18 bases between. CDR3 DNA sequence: TGTGCCAGCAGGCTTCAGGGGTTCTCCTTCTACGAGCAGTACTTC. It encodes CASRLQGFSFYEQYF.

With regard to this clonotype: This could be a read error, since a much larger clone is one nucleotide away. CDR3 sequence (DNA): TGTGCCAGCAGTTTATCGGCCAATGAGCAGTTCTTC. The encoded protein is CASSLSANEQFF. V usage is TRBV27 and J usage is TRBJ2-1; no clear D gene. The V end was cut by 0 bases, the J end by 6 bases, with 3 bases between. The CDR3 extends over 12 amino acids. Germline assignment: CDR1 MNHEY and CDR2 SMNVEV (reference sequence).

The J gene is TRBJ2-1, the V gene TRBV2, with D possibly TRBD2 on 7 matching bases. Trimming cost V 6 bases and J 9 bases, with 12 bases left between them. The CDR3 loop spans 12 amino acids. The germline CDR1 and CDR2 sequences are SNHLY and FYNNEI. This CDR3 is CASRGGRTEQFF. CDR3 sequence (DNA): TGTGCCAGCAGGGGGGGGCGCACTGAGCAGTTCTTC. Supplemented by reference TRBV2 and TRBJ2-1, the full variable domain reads EPEVTQTPSHQVTQMGQEVILRCVPISNHLYFYWYRQILGQKVEFLVSFYNNEISEKSEIFDDQFSVERPDGSNFTLKIRSTKLEDSAMYFCASRGGRTEQFFGPGTRLTVL.

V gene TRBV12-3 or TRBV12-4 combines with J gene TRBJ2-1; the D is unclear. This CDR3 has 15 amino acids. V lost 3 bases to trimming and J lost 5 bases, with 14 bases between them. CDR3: CASSFVRPNDNEQFF. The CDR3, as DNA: TGTGCCAGCAGTTTCGTCCGGCCAAATGACAATGAGCAGTTCTTC.

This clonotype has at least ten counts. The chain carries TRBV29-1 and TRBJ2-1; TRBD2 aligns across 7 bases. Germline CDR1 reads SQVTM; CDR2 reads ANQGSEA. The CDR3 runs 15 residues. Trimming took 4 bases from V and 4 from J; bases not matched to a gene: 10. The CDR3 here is CSVVLGLAAYNEQFF. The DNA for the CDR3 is TGCAGCGTTGTTCTAGGGCTAGCGGCATACAATGAGCAGTTCTTC.

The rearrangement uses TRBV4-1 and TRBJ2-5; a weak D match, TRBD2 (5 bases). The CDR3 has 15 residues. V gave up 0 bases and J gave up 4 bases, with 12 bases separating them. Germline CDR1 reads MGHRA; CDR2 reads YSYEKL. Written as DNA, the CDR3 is TGCGCCAGCAGCCAAGAATTCGGGATGGGAGAGACCCAGTACTTC. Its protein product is CASSQEFGMGETQYF.

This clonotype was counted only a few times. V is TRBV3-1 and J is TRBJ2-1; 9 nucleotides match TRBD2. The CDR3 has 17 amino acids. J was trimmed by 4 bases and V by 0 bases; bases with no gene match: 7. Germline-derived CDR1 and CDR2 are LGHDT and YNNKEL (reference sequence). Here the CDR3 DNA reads TGTGCCAGCAGCCAAGATCGGCTAGCGGGATCATACAATGAGCAGTTCTTC. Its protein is CASSQDRLAGSYNEQFF.

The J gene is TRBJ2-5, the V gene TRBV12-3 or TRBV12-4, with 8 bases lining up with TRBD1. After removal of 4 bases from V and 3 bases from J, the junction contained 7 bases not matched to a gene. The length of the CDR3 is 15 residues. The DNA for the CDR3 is TGTGCCAGCAGTTCCGCGATGACAGGGGAAGAGACCCAGTACTTC. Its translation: CASSSAMTGEETQYF.

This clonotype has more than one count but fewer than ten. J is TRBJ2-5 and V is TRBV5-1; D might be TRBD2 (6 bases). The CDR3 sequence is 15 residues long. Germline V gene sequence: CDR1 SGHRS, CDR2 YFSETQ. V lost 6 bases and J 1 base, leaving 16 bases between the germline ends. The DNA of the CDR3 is TGCGCCAGCAACCAAGTCACTAGCCGCCAAGAGACCCAGTACTTC. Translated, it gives CASNQVTSRQETQYF. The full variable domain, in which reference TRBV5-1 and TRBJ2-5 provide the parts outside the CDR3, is KAGVTQTPRYLIKTRGQQVTLSCSPISGHRSVSWYQQTPGQGLQFLFEYFSETQRNKGNFPGRFSGRQFSNSRSEMNVSTLELGDSALYLCASNQVTSRQETQYFGPGTRLLVL.

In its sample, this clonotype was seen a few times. As DNA, the CDR3 is TGTGCCACCAGCAGAGGGGACAGGGAGGTTGGGACGCAGTATTTT. This codes for CATSRGDREVGTQYF. The rearrangement links TRBV15 to TRBJ2-3; 9 bases match TRBD1. Germline V lookup: CDR1 LNHNV, CDR2 YYDKDF (reference sequence). Losses at the gene ends were 1 base for V and 9 bases for J; bases not matched to a gene: 8. This CDR3 is 15 amino acids long. Complete variable domain (other parts from reference TRBV15 and TRBJ2-3): DAMVIQNPRYQVTQFGKPVTLSCSQTLNHNVMYWYQQKSSQAPKLLFHYYDKDFNNEADTPDNFQSRRPNTSFCFLDIRSPGLGDTAMYLCATSRGDREVGTQYFGPGTRLTVL.

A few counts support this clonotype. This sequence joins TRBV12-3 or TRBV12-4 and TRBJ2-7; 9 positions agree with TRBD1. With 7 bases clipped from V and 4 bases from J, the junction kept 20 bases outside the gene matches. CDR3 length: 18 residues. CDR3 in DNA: TGTGCCAGCACCCGGGACAGGGAAACTCTGTTTTGTTTTTACGAGCAGTACTTC. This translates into CASTRDRETLFCFYEQYF.

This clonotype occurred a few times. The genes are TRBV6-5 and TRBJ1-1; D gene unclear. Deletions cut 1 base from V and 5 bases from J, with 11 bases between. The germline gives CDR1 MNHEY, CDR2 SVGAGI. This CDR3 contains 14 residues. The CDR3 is CASSYYGSGTEAFF. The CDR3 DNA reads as TGTGCCAGCAGTTACTATGGATCGGGGACTGAAGCTTTCTTT.

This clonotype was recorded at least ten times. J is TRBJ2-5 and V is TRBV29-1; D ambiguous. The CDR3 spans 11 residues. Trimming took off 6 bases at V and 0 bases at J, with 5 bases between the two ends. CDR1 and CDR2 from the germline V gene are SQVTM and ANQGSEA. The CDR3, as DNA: TGCAGCGTGATAGACCAAGAGACCCAGTACTTC. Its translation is CSVIDQETQYF.

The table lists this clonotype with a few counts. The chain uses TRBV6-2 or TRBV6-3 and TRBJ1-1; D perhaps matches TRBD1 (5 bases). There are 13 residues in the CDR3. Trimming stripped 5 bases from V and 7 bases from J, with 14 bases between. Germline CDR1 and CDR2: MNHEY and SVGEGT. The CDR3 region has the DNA TGTGCCAGCAGTCCACCACAGGTGGATGAAGCTTTCTTT. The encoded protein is CASSPPQVDEAFF.

CDR3 amino acids: CASSYILAGRTDTQYF. CDR3 bases: TGTGCCAGCAGTTACATATTAGCGGGTAGGACAGATACGCAGTATTTT. This sequence joins TRBV6-5 and TRBJ2-3; 7 bases align to TRBD2. Germline V CDR1 and CDR2: MNHEY, SVGAGI. The CDR3 consists of 16 residues. Trimming took 2 bases from V and 3 from J; bases not matched to a gene: 8.

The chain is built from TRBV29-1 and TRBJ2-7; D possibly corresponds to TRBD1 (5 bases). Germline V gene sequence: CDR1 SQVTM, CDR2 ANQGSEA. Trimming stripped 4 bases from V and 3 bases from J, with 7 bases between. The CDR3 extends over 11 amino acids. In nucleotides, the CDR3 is TGCAGCGTTGGTGACAGCTACGAGCAGTACTTC. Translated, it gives CSVGDSYEQYF.

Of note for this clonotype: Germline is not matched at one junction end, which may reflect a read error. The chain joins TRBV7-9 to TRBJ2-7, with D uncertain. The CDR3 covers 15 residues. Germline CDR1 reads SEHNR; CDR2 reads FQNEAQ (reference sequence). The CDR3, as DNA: TGTTCCAGCAGCCACCCCACGGCGCCCTTCTACGAGCAGTACTTC. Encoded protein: CSSSHPTAPFYEQYF.

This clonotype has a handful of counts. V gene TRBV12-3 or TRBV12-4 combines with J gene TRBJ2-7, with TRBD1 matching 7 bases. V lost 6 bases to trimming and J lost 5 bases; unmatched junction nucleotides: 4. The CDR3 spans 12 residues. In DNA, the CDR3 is TGTGCCAGCAGCAGGCAGGGGGACGAGCAGTACTTC. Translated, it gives CASSRQGDEQYF.

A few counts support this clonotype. This CDR3 is CSAPGEYYGYTF. CDR3 coding DNA: TGCAGTGCTCCCGGGGAGTACTATGGCTACACCTTC. The chain employs TRBV20-1 and TRBJ1-2; D remains unclear. The CDR3 consists of 12 residues. V dropped 5 bases and J dropped 3 bases, with 10 bases sitting between them. Germline V gene lookup returns CDR1 DFQATT and CDR2 SNEGSKA (reference sequence).

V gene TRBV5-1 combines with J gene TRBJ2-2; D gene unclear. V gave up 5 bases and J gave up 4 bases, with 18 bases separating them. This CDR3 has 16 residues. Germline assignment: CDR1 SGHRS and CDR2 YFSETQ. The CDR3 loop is CASRTQPVDITGELFF. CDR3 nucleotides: TGCGCCAGCAGGACACAGCCCGTCGATATCACCGGGGAGCTGTTTTTT.

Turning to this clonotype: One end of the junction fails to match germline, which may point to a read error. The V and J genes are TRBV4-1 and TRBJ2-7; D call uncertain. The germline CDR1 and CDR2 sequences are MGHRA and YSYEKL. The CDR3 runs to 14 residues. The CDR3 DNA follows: TGCTCCAGCAGCCAGGTGTATGATAGCAACGAGCAGTACTTC. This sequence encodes CSSSQVYDSNEQYF.

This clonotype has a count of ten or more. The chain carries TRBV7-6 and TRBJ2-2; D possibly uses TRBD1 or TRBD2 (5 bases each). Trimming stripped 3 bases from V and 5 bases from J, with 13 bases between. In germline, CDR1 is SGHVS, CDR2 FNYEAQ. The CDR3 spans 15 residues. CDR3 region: CASSFNSGGTGELFF. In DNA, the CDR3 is TGTGCCAGCAGCTTTAATTCTGGGGGAACCGGGGAGCTGTTTTTT.